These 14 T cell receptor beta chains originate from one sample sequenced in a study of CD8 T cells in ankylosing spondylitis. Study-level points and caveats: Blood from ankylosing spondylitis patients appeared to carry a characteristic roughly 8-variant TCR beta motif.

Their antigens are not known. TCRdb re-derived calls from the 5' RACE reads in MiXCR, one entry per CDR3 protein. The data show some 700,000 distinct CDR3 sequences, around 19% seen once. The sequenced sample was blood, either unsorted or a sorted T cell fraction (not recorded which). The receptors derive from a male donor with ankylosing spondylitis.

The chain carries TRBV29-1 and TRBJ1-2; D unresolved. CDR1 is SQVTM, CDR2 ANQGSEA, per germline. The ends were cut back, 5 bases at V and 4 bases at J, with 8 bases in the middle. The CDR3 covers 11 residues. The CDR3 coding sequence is TGCAGCGTTCGGGAACCCTATGGCTACACCTTC. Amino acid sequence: CSVREPYGYTF.

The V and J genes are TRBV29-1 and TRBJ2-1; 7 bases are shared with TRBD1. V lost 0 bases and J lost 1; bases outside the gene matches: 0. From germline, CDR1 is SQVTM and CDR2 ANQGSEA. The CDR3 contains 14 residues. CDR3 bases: TGCAGCGTTGAAGAACAGGGGTCCTACAATGAGCAGTTCTTC. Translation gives CSVEEQGSYNEQFF.

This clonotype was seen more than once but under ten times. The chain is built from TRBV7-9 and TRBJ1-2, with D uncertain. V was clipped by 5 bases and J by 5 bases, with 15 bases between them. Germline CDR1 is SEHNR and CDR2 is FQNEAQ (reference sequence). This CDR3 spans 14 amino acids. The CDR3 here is CASSPTEGNYGYTF. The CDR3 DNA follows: TGTGCCAGCAGCCCCACGGAAGGGAATTATGGCTACACCTTC.

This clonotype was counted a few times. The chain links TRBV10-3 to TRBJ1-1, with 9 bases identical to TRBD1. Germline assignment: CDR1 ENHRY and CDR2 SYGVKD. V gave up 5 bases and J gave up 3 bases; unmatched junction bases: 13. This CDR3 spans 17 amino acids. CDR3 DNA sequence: TGTGCCATCAGTAGACAGGGGGGCGCGATAAAGGACACTGAAGCTTTCTTT. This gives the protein CAISRQGGAIKDTEAFF.

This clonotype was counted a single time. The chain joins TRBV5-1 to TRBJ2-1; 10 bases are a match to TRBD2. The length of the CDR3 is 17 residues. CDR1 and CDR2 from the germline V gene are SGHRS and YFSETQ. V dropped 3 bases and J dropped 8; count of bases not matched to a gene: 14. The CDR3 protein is CASSSEGPSGSSYEQFF. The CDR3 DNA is TGCGCCAGCAGCTCGGAGGGGCCTAGCGGGAGTAGTTATGAGCAGTTCTTC.

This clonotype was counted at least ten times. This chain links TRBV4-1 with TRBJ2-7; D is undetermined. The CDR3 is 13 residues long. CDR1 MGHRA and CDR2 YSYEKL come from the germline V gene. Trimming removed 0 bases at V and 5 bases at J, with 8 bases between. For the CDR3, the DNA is TGCGCCAGCAGCCAAGATAAGTCCCACGAGCAGTACTTC. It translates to CASSQDKSHEQYF.

DNA for the CDR3: TGCAGCGTTGAACCCCCCCGGGGGACTACGGTCAATGAGCAGTTCTTC. This gives the protein CSVEPPRGTTVNEQFF. The chain links TRBV29-1 to TRBJ2-1; 7 positions agree with TRBD2. With 2 bases clipped from V and 6 bases from J, the junction kept 13 bases outside the gene matches. The CDR3 consists of 16 residues. Germline CDR1 and CDR2: SQVTM and ANQGSEA.

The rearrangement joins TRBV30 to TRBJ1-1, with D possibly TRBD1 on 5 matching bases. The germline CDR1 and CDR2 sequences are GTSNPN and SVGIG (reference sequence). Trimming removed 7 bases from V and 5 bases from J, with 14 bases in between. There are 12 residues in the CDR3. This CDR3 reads CAFGTWSTEAFF. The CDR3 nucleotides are TGTGCCTTCGGGACTTGGAGTACTGAAGCTTTCTTT.

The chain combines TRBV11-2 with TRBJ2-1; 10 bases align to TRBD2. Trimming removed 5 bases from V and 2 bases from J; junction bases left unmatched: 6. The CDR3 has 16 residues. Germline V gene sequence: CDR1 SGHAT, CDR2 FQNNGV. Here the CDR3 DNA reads TGTGCCAGCAGCCGCGAGCTAGCGGGGGCCTACAATGAGCAGTTCTTC. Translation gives CASSRELAGAYNEQFF.

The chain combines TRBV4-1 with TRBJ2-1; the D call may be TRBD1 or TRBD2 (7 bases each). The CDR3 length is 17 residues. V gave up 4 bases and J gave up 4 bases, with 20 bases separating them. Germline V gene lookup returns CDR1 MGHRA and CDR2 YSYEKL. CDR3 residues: CASSPGGASALYNEQFF. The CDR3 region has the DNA TGCGCCAGCAGCCCAGGGGGGGCTAGCGCGCTTTACAATGAGCAGTTCTTC.

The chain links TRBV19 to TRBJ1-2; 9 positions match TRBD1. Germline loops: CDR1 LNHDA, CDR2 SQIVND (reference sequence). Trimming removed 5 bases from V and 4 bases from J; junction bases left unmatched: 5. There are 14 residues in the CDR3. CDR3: CASSPTGGTYGYTF. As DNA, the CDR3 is TGTGCCAGTAGTCCCACAGGGGGCACCTATGGCTACACCTTC.

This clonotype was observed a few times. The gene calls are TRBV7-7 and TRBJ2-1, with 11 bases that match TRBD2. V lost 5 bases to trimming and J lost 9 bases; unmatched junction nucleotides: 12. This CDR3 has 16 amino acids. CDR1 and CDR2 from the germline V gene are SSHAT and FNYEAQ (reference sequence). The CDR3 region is CASSLGIAGGSAEQFF. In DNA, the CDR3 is TGTGCCAGCAGCCTTGGAATAGCGGGAGGGAGTGCTGAGCAGTTCTTC.

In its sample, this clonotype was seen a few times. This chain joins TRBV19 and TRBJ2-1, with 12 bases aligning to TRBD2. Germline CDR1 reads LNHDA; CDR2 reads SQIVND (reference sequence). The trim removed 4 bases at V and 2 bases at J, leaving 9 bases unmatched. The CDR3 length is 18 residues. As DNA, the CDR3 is TGTGCCAGTAGTACCCCGGGACTAGCGGGTGGAACCTACAATGAGCAGTTCTTC. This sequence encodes CASSTPGLAGGTYNEQFF.

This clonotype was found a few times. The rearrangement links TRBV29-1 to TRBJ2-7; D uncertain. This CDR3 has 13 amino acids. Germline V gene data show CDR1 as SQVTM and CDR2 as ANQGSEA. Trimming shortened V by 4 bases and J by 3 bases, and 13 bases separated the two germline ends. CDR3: CSVGQAPFYEQYF. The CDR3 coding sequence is TGCAGCGTTGGGCAGGCTCCTTTCTACGAGCAGTACTTC.